This paragraph covers one T cell receptor beta chain sequence. The specificity of this receptor is unknown. Per-base qualities were not stored, and no clone one base away is much larger. The data were obtained in a study of CD8 T cells in ankylosing spondylitis listed by TCRdb under 2017. A note on the overall study: The study profiled T cell receptor beta repertoires in healthy donors and ankylosing spondylitis patients to find disease-linked TCR variants. The full study cohort comprised 20 to 25 ankylosing spondylitis patients and around 100 healthy donors. Peripheral blood was sampled, and synovial fluid was additionally collected from ankylosing spondylitis patients.

TCRdb names Illumina HiSeq 2500 as the instrument used. TCR beta libraries were prepared by quantitative 5'-RACE with molecular barcodes. The original methods were these. A new computational method based on a probabilistic model of VDJ rearrangement was used to identify disease-linked TCR variants. TCRdb reprocessing: public reads trimmed at Q25 with fastp, clones called with MiXCR, in-frame beta chains kept. Each CDR3 protein appears once, grouped with its most common genes and DNA. TCRdb's processing, not the study's, gives the V and J calls here. Across this sample there are 250,000 to 400,000 distinct CDR3 sequences, with roughly 10% seen only once. Roughly 9.2% of the sample goes to the ten largest clones. From the germline V gene, CDR1 is ENHRY and CDR2 is SYGVKD. The CDR3, cysteine through phenylalanine, is 13 amino acids long. The retained sequence is limited to the CDR3, 39 bases, with the frame set at the first base. Between the V and J ends, shortened by 0 bases and 10 bases respectively, the junction contains 10 bases.

Study-wide conclusions, independent of this receptor: Some of the motif variants had been reported before in the synovial fluid and blood of reactive arthritis patients, a finding that suggests common disease-initiation mechanisms. A TCR beta motif of fewer than 10 highly homologous amino acid variants appeared characteristic of blood from ankylosing spondylitis patients. The disease-linked clones showed a CD8+ phenotype and occurred at relatively low frequencies in peripheral blood. Significant enrichment of the disease-linked clones was reported in matched synovial fluid samples from ankylosing spondylitis patients.

Sequenced: blood, either unsorted or a sorted T cell fraction (not recorded which). The source is a female donor with ankylosing spondylitis or in good health (not recorded which). The rearrangement combines TRBV10-3 with TRBJ2-1; tentative D gene TRBD2, with 5 bases matching. The base sequence is TGTGCCATCAGTGAGTCCGAGGGCGGCGAGCAGTTCTTC. It is translated as CAISESEGGEQFF.